The source of this TCR beta chain is a study of response to subunit inactivated influenza vaccine (dated by TCRdb to between 2017 and 2018). Broadly, across the study: The study used deep quantitative T cell receptor repertoire profiling to track responses to a trivalent subunit inactivated influenza vaccine. What the study reported, not specific to this receptor: According to the authors, only a limited number of new T cells may be recruited by each seasonal influenza vaccination.

This clonotype occurred many times. Its antigen is currently not known. Within one base of it there is no much larger clone, and no base qualities were kept. The method was RT-PCR. Sequenced using an Illumina HiSeq 2500. TCRdb's own reprocessing of the public reads used fastp at Q25 and MiXCR and kept productive beta chains. Records with the same CDR3 protein are collapsed into one entry carrying the most frequent genes and DNA. In this sample the table shows under 550,000 distinct CDR3 sequences, 7.6% of which occur a single time. About an eighth of the sample belongs to the ten largest clones. Including cysteine and phenylalanine, the CDR3 has 15 amino acids. Of the read, only the CDR3 DNA is kept; its 45 bases are in frame from base 1. CDR1 and CDR2, looked up from the germline V gene, are SGHRS and YFSETQ. V ends up 4 bases short and J 1 base short, with an unmatched junction base count of 6.

The V and J genes are TRBV5-1 and TRBJ2-3, and 7 junctional nucleotides match TRBD2. This clonotype originated in a man aged 50 to 75 who received an inactivated influenza vaccine. Donor details come from another sample of the same person, matched by shared clones. The source material was PBMCs from blood, sampled roughly 24 months after vaccination. The CDR3 reads CASSPAGERTDTQYF. The nucleotides are TGCGCCAGCAGCCCGGCGGGGGAACGCACAGATACGCAGTATTTT.